This T cell receptor beta chain came from a study of blood T cell repertoires in COVID-19. Study context: The study drew acute and convalescent COVID-19 samples from the United States, Italy and Spain. Sample material is recorded as cDNA or gDNA derived from T cells, B-cell-depleted T cells, or PBMCs.

Looked up from germline, CDR1 is SGHTA and CDR2 is FQGNSA. The length of the CDR3 is 14 residues. Trimming removed 4 bases from V and 3 bases from J, with 11 bases in between. The authors' processing: Counts of nucleated cells, estimated from reference gene primer amplification, were obtained. Only in-frame clones appear in the TCRdb table, and some are missing; sequencing was by immunoSEQ multiplex PCR. V, J and clone size are those of that table, while D and trimming were read from the DNA. The sample has approximately 170,000 clones, around 86% seen once; the top ten hold around 8%. Seattle enrolled patients during active infection and tracked them longitudinally. This clone was counted a few times.

Sequenced input: peripheral blood. The chain links TRBV7-2 to TRBJ2-3; possible D gene TRBD2, 6 bases. The sequence came from a woman in her 70s with COVID-19, enrolled during active disease. The DNA for the CDR3 is TGTGCCAGCAGCTCCCCAGGGAGGACAGATACGCAGTATTTT. This encodes CASSSPGRTDTQYF.